These 21 T cell receptor beta chains were sequenced from one sample in a study of early T cells in non-severe SARS-CoV-2 infection. TCRdb used MiXCR to reprocess the 5' RACE reads, holding one entry per CDR3 protein. The repertoire has more than 70,000 distinct CDR3 sequences, roughly 12% of them found once; the top ten carry approximately 12%. The source was whole blood, collected at baseline. The receptors were gathered from an adult who was a healthcare worker with PCR-confirmed SARS-CoV-2 infection or an uninfected control (not recorded which).

Only a few counts were recorded for this clonotype. The rearrangement uses TRBV12-5 and TRBJ1-6; D gene uncertain. The V end was cut by 2 bases, the J end by 13 bases, with 12 bases between. The CDR3 is 13 amino acids. CDR1 and CDR2 (germline): LGHNT, FRNRAP. CDR3: CASGLSDRTPLHF. CDR3 in DNA: TGTGCTAGTGGTTTGTCTGACCGAACGCCCCTCCACTTT.

The chain recombines TRBV5-6 with TRBJ1-2; D ambiguous. The CDR3 length is 15 residues. The germline gives CDR1 SGHDT, CDR2 YYEEEE. Deletions cut 6 bases from V and 4 bases from J, with 19 bases between. CDR3 in DNA: TGTGCCAGCATCGGACGGAAAACCTGGGGCTATGGCTACACCTTC. It specifies CASIGRKTWGYGYTF.

Comment on this clonotype: Possible read error: a much larger clone is one base away. The chain is built from TRBV5-1 and TRBJ1-1; 9 nucleotides line up with TRBD1. Trimming took 3 bases from V and 5 from J; bases not matched to a gene: 8. Germline CDR1 is SGHRS and CDR2 is YFSETQ. CDR3 length: 15 amino acids. The chain's CDR3 is CASSWGIQGATEAFF. The DNA of the CDR3 is TGCGCCAGCAGCTGGGGGATACAGGGGGCAACTGAAGCTTTCTTT.

V gene TRBV30 combines with J gene TRBJ2-1; 8 nucleotides match TRBD2. Trimming removed 0 bases from V and 7 bases from J; junction bases left unmatched: 2. The CDR3 is 13 amino acids. Germline V gene data show CDR1 as GTSNPN and CDR2 as SVGIG (reference sequence). The CDR3 bases are TGTGCCTGGAGTGTATCGGGGGGGAATGAGCAGTTCTTC. Translating it yields CAWSVSGGNEQFF.

This clonotype was seen many times. The rearrangement uses TRBV29-1 and TRBJ2-5, with D maybe TRBD2 (5 bases). This CDR3 has 16 amino acids. V lost 6 bases and J lost 0, with 20 bases in between. Germline CDR1 is SQVTM and CDR2 is ANQGSEA. The CDR3: CSVHKTGRRYQETQYF. The DNA of the CDR3 is TGCAGCGTCCATAAAACGGGGAGAAGGTACCAAGAGACCCAGTACTTC.

V usage is TRBV12-3 or TRBV12-4 and J usage is TRBJ1-6, with 7 positions matching TRBD1. The CDR3 sequence is 15 residues long. J gave up 7 bases and V 5 bases, and 8 bases lay outside the gene matches. The CDR3: CASSVTGDSNSPLHF. The CDR3 coding sequence is TGTGCCAGCAGTGTAACCGGGGACAGCAATTCACCCCTCCACTTT.

This clonotype was seen many times. V is TRBV12-3 or TRBV12-4 and J is TRBJ1-1, with TRBD1 identical over 7 bases. With 4 bases clipped from V and 6 bases from J, the junction kept 5 bases outside the gene matches. There are 13 residues in the CDR3. The CDR3 sequence: CASSYHQGAEAFF. CDR3 DNA sequence: TGTGCCAGCAGTTATCACCAGGGGGCTGAAGCTTTCTTT.

In this sample, this clonotype turned up a few times. The chain has TRBV6-2 or TRBV6-3 and TRBJ1-1, with no clear D. V lost 7 bases to trimming and J lost 1 base, with 7 bases between them. This CDR3 has 12 amino acids. The germline CDR1 and CDR2 sequences are MNHEY and SVGEGT. This chain's CDR3 is CASTLPNTEAFF. Written as DNA, the CDR3 is TGTGCCAGCACCCTCCCGAACACTGAAGCTTTCTTT.

Only a few counts were recorded for this clonotype. The CDR3 sequence is CASSVEWWETQYF. The CDR3, as DNA: TGTGCCAGCAGCGTAGAGTGGTGGGAGACCCAGTACTTC. The chain links TRBV9 to TRBJ2-5; D unresolved. The CDR3 loop spans 13 amino acids. Germline V gene lookup returns CDR1 SGDLS and CDR2 YYNGEE. The V end lost 0 bases, the J end lost 5 bases, and 8 bases lay between the germline ends.

This CDR3 reads CASSEQAKNIQYF. The CDR3 DNA follows: TGTGCCAGCAGTGAACAGGCCAAAAACATTCAGTACTTC. The chain combines TRBV25-1 with TRBJ2-4, with D unclear. This CDR3 comprises 13 residues. CDR1 and CDR2 from the germline V gene are MGHDK and SYGVNS. The V gene lost 2 bases and the J gene lost 1 base, with 3 bases spanning the gap.

This clonotype appeared a few times. The V and J genes are TRBV20-1 and TRBJ1-1, with a tentative D call TRBD1 (6 bases). Germline V CDR1 and CDR2: DFQATT, SNEGSKA (reference sequence). This CDR3 spans 15 amino acids. V lost 5 bases and J 1 base, leaving 17 bases between the germline ends. The CDR3 here is CSAPPRRTANTEAFF. The CDR3 DNA follows: TGCAGTGCTCCTCCACGCAGGACAGCGAACACTGAAGCTTTCTTT.

This clonotype was counted ten times or more. This sequence joins TRBV6-2 or TRBV6-3 and TRBJ2-7; D unclear. V was clipped by 0 bases and J by 2 bases, with 2 bases between them. The CDR3 has 12 residues. The germline gives CDR1 MNHEY, CDR2 SVGEGT. The DNA for the CDR3 is TGTGCCAGCAGTTACTCCCCCTACGAGCAGTACTTC. Protein product: CASSYSPYEQYF.

There are many counts of this clonotype. This chain joins TRBV10-3 and TRBJ2-3; tentatively, D is TRBD2 (7 bases). The CDR3 consists of 16 residues. CDR1 ENHRY and CDR2 SYGVKD come from the germline V gene. DNA for the CDR3: TGTGCTACTAAGGACCTGCGGGGGCGGAGCACAGATACGCAGTATTTT. This sequence encodes CATKDLRGRSTDTQYF.

The rearrangement links TRBV20-1 to TRBJ2-1, with 8 nucleotides matching TRBD2. With 0 bases clipped from V and 6 bases from J, the junction kept 7 bases outside the gene matches. CDR3 length: 15 residues. Per germline, CDR1 DFQATT and CDR2 SNEGSKA (reference sequence). This chain's CDR3 is CSARDPGGLINEQFF. CDR3 nucleotides: TGCAGTGCTAGAGATCCGGGGGGGCTTATCAATGAGCAGTTCTTC.

At least ten counts were recorded for this clonotype. This chain connects TRBV12-3 or TRBV12-4 to TRBJ1-6; D is undetermined. The CDR3 consists of 13 residues. Trimming took 3 bases from V and 6 from J, leaving 6 bases between them. The CDR3 nucleotides are TGTGCCAGCAGTTTGGCGTCTAATTCACCCCTCCACTTT. Protein sequence: CASSLASNSPLHF.

Concerning this clonotype: This sequence may be a read error, since a much larger clone differs from it by one base. J is TRBJ2-5 and V is TRBV4-3, with 7 bases fitting TRBD1. Germline values: CDR1 LGHNA, CDR2 YSLEER. This CDR3 is 13 amino acids long. In nucleotides, the CDR3 is TGCGCCATCAGCCAAGGACAGGTGGAGACCCAGTACTTC. This sequence encodes CAISQGQVETQYF.

This clonotype has ten or more counts. J is TRBJ2-7 and V is TRBV14, with D hard to call. V shed 3 bases and J shed 3 bases, with 6 bases lying between them. The CDR3 consists of 12 residues. Per germline, CDR1 SGHDN and CDR2 FVKESK. CDR3 nucleotides: TGTGCCAGCAGCCAGGCCCTCTACGAGCAGTACTTC. Translated: CASSQALYEQYF.

The table lists this clonotype with a few counts. The gene calls are TRBV7-3 and TRBJ1-6; D call uncertain. Per the germline V gene, CDR1 is SGHTA and CDR2 is FQGTGA. The CDR3 length is 13 residues. Trimming cost V 2 bases and J 8 bases, with 7 bases left between them. The CDR3 region is CASSLVADSPLHF. Written as DNA, the CDR3 is TGTGCCAGCAGCTTAGTCGCTGATTCACCCCTCCACTTT.

At least ten counts were recorded for this clonotype. The chain is built from TRBV12-3 or TRBV12-4 and TRBJ1-2; D gene unclear. The CDR3 spans 12 residues. Trimming took 5 bases from V and 6 from J, leaving 10 bases between them. The CDR3 DNA reads as TGTGCCAGCAGTGCAACTGAGCATGGCTACACCTTC. This encodes CASSATEHGYTF.

This sequence joins TRBV30 and TRBJ2-2; possibly TRBD2 for D (6 bases). Trimming left V 4 bases short and J 7 bases short, with 13 bases between. This CDR3 comprises 13 residues. The V gene's germline CDR1 is GTSNPN and CDR2 SVGIG (reference sequence). The CDR3 loop is CAWTLARGGELFF. The CDR3 region has the DNA TGTGCCTGGACACTCGCGCGGGGCGGGGAGCTGTTTTTT. Full variable domain (outside the CDR3, taken from reference TRBV30 and TRBJ2-2): SQTIHQWPATLVQPVGSPLSLECTVEGTSNPNLYWYRQAAGRGLQLLFYSVGIGQISSEVPQNLSASRPQDRQFILSSKKLLLSDSGFYLCAWTLARGGELFFGEGSRLTVL.

This clonotype occurred a few times. The J gene is TRBJ1-2, the V gene TRBV14, with D possibly matching TRBD1 (5 bases). The V and J ends lost 2 bases and 3 bases respectively, with 7 bases between them. In germline, CDR1 is SGHDN, CDR2 FVKESK. The length of the CDR3 is 13 residues. The CDR3 DNA is TGTGCCAGCAGCCAATCACAGGACTATGGCTACACCTTC. It is translated as CASSQSQDYGYTF.